This T cell receptor beta chain was sequenced for a study of blood T cell repertoires in COVID-19. With 6 bases clipped from V and 2 bases from J, the junction kept 11 bases outside the gene matches. The germline V gene has CDR1 MDHEN and CDR2 SYDVKM. The CDR3 covers 17 residues. In the source study's methods: Reference gene primer amplification in the assay estimated nucleated cell counts. TCRdb keeps only in-frame clones here, not all; method: immunoSEQ multiplex PCR. The V and J calls and clone size are taken from that table; D and trimming were inferred from the DNA. The sample carries around 140,000 clones, roughly three quarters recorded once.

Sequencing input: peripheral blood. This TCR derives from a woman aged 60-70 years with acute or convalescent COVID-19. The chain uses TRBV28 and TRBJ2-3; the match to TRBD2 covers 10 bases. CDR3 in amino acids: CASSTPLAGEVTDTQYF. CDR3 nucleotides: TGTGCCAGCAGCACTCCTCTAGCGGGAGAGGTCACAGATACGCAGTATTTT.